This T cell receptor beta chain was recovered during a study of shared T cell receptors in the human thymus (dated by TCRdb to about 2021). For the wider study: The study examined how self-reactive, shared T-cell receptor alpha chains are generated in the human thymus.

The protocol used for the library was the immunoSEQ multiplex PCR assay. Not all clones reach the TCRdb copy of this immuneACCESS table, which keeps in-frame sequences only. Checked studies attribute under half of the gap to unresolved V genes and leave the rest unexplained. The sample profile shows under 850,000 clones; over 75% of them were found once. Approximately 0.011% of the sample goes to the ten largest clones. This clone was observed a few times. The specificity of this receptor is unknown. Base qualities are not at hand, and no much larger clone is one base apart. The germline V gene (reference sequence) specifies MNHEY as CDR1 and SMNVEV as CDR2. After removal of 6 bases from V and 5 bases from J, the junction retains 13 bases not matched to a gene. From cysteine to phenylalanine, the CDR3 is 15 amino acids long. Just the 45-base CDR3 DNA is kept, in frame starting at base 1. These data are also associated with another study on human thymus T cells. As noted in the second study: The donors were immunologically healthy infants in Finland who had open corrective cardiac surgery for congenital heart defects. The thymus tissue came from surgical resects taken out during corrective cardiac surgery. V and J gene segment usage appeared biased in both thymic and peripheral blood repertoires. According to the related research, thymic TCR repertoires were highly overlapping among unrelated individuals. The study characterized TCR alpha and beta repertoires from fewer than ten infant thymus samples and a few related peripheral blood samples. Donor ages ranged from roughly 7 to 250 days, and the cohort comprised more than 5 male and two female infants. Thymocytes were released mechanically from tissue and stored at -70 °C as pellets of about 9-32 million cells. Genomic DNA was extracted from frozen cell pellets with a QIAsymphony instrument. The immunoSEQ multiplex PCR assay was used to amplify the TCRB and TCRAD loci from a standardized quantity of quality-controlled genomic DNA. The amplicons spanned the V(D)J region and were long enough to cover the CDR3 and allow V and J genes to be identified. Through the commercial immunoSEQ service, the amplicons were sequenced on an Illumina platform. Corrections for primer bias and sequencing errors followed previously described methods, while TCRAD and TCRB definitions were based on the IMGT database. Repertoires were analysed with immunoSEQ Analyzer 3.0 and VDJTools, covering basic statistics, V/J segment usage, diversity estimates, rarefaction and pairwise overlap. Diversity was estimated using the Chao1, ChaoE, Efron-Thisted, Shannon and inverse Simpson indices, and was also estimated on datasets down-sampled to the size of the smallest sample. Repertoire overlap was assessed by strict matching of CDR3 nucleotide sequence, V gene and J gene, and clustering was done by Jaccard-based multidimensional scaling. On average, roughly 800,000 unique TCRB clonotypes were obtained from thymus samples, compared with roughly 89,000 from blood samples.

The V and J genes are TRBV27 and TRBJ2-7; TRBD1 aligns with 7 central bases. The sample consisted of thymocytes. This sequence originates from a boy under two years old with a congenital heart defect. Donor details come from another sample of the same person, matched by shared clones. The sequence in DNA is TGTGCCAGCAGCGTAACCGGGACAGACCATGACGAGCAGTACTTC. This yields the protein CASSVTGTDHDEQYF.